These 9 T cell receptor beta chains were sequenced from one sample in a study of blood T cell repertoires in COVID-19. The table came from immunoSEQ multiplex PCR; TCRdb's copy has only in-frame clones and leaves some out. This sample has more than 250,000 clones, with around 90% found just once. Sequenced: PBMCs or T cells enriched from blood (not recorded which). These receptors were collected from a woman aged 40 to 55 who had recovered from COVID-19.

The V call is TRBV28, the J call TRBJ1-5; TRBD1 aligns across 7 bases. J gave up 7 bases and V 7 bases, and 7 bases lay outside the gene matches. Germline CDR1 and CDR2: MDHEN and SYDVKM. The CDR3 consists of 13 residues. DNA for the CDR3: TGTGCCAGCACCATAACAGGGGCCCAGCCCCAGCATTTT. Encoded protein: CASTITGAQPQHF.

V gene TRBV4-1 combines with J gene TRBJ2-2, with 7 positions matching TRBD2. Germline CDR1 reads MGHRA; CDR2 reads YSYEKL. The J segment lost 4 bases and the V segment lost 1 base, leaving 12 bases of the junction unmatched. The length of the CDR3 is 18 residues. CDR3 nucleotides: TGCGCCAGCAGCCAAGTAGGTTCCGGGACTACCTTCACCGGGGAGCTGTTTTTT. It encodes CASSQVGSGTTFTGELFF.

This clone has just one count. The CDR3 spells CASSDGLPGTQYF. CDR3 nucleotide sequence: TGTGCCAGCAGTGACGGACTACCAGGGACCCAGTACTTC. V and J are TRBV6-2 or TRBV6-3 and TRBJ2-5; tentative D call: TRBD2 (6 bases). Germline-derived CDR1 and CDR2 are MNHEY and SVGEGT. CDR3 length: 13 amino acids. V was pared by 5 bases and J by 7 bases, with 14 bases between.

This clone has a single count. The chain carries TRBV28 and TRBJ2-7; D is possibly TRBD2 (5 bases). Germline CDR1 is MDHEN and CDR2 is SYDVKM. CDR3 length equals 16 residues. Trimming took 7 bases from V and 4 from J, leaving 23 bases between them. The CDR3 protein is CASTAPGRIRRYEQYF. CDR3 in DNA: TGTGCCAGCACCGCTCCCGGGCGGATCCGGAGGTACGAGCAGTACTTC.

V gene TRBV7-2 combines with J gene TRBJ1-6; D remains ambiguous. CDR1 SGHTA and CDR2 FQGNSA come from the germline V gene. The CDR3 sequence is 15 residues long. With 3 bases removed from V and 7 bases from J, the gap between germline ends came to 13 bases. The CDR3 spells CASSLEVGRNSPLHF. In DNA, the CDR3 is TGTGCCAGCAGCTTGGAGGTAGGGCGGAATTCACCCCTCCACTTT. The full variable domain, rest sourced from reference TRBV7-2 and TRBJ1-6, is GAGVSQSPSNKVTEKGKDVELRCDPISGHTALYWYRQSLGQGLEFLIYFQGNSAPDKSGLPSDRFSAERTGGSVSTLTIQRTQQEDSAVYLCASSLEVGRNSPLHFGNGTRLTVT.

The CDR3 nucleotides read TGTGCCAGCAGGGGTGGGGCCTCGCGTGAAAAACTGTTTTTT. Its protein is CASRGGASREKLFF. This chain uses TRBV27 with TRBJ1-4; a possible D gene is TRBD1 (5 bases). CDR1 MNHEY and CDR2 SMNVEV come from the germline V gene (reference sequence). The CDR3 has 14 residues. The V end lost 6 bases, the J end lost 7 bases, and 15 bases lay between the germline ends.

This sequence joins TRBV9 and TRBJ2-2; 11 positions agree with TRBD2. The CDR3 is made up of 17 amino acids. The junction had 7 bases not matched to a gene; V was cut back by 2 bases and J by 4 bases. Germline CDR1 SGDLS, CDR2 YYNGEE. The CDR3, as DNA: TGTGCCAGCAGCGTTGAGATACTAGCGGGAGTCACCGGGGAGCTGTTTTTT. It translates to CASSVEILAGVTGELFF. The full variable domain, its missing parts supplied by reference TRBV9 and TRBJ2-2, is DSGVTQTPKHLITATGQRVTLRCSPRSGDLSVYWYQQSLDQGLQFLIQYYNGEERAKGNILERFSAQQFPDLHSELNLSSLELGDSALYFCASSVEILAGVTGELFFGEGSRLTVL.

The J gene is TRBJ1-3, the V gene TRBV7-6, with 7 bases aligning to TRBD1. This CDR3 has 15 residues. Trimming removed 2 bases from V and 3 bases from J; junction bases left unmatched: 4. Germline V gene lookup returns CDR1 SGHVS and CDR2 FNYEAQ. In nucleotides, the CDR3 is TGTGCCAGCAGCTTACTAGGGGGCGGTGGAAACACCATATATTTT. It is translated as CASSLLGGGGNTIYF.

CDR3 DNA: TGTGCCAGCAGCCAAGGTGCGGTAGAGACCCAGTACTTC. This codes for CASSQGAVETQYF. This chain connects TRBV3-1 (or the pseudogene TRBV3-2) to TRBJ2-5; D unresolved. The V gene lost 1 base and the J gene lost 4 bases, with 7 bases spanning the gap. From germline, CDR1 is LGHDT and CDR2 YNNKEL (reference sequence). The CDR3 is made up of 13 amino acids.